This T cell receptor (beta chain) is drawn from a study of shared clonotypes between healthy human individuals. TCRdb keeps only in-frame clones here, not all; method: immunoSEQ multiplex PCR. This table holds millions of clones, approximately 90% found once. Trimming took 1 base from V and 7 from J, leaving 13 bases between them. The CDR3 is 15 amino acids. CDR1 and CDR2 from the germline V gene are SEHNR and FQNEAQ (reference sequence). Researchers partitioned CD4+ cells into CD45RA+ naive and CD45RA-negative memory subsets. The sample was naive CD4+ T cells sorted from blood. Subset given: CD45RA+ positively selected. J is TRBJ2-2 and V is TRBV7-9; no firm D call. This TCR was recovered from a man between 18 and 29 years old in good health. The CDR3 DNA is TGTGCCAGCAGCTTAGATCAACCGATAGGCGGGGAGCTGTTTTTT. Translation: CASSLDQPIGGELFF.